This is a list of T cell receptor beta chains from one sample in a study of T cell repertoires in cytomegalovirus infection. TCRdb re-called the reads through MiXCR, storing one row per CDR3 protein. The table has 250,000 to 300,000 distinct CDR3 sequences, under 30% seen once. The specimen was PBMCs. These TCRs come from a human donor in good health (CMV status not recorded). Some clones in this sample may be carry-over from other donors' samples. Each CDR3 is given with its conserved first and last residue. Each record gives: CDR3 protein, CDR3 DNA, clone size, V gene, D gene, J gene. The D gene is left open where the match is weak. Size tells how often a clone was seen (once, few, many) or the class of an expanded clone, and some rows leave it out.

cdr3_aa: CASTKRGRSNEKLFF
cdr3_nt: TGTGCCAGCACCAAGAGGGGGCGAAGTAATGAAAAACTGTTTTTT
clone_size: -
v_call: TRBV28
d_call: TRBD1
j_call: TRBJ1-4

cdr3_aa: CASSRRGAINEKLFF
cdr3_nt: TGTGCCAGCTCCCGTCGGGGGGCTATTAATGAAAAACTGTTTTTT
clone_size: many
v_call: TRBV28
d_call: -
j_call: TRBJ1-4

cdr3_aa: CASSLEYEQFF
cdr3_nt: TGTGCCAGCAGTTTAGAGTATGAGCAGTTCTTC
clone_size: -
v_call: TRBV28
d_call: -
j_call: TRBJ2-1

cdr3_aa: CSALSGRAAQNIQYF
cdr3_nt: TGCAGTGCCCTTAGCGGGAGGGCCGCCCAAAACATTCAGTACTTC
clone_size: -
v_call: TRBV20-1
d_call: TRBD2
j_call: TRBJ2-4

cdr3_aa: CASTDTGANQPQHF
cdr3_nt: TGTGCCAGCACCGATACAGGGGCCAATCAGCCCCAGCATTTT
clone_size: -
v_call: TRBV6-1
d_call: TRBD1
j_call: TRBJ1-5

cdr3_aa: CSVVPRGSSYNEQFF
cdr3_nt: TGCAGCGTTGTTCCCCGCGGGAGCTCCTACAATGAGCAGTTCTTC
clone_size: few
v_call: TRBV29-1
d_call: TRBD2
j_call: TRBJ2-1

cdr3_aa: CSSVRDTILTEAFF
cdr3_nt: TGCAGTTCGGTCCGGGACACTATTCTCACTGAAGCTTTCTTT
clone_size: -
v_call: TRBV29-1
d_call: -
j_call: TRBJ1-1

cdr3_aa: CASKRQGGDEAFF
cdr3_nt: TGTGCCAGCAAAAGACAGGGGGGTGATGAAGCTTTCTTT
clone_size: -
v_call: TRBV6-1
d_call: TRBD1
j_call: TRBJ1-1

cdr3_aa: CASSQGPGWYF
cdr3_nt: TGTGCCAGCAGCCAGGGACCTGGTTGGTACTTC
clone_size: -
v_call: TRBV3-1
d_call: -
j_call: TRBJ2-7

cdr3_aa: CSASGLRGRSTDTQYF
cdr3_nt: TGCAGTGCTAGCGGTTTGCGGGGGCGTAGCACAGATACGCAGTATTTT
clone_size: -
v_call: TRBV20-1
d_call: -
j_call: TRBJ2-3

cdr3_aa: CASSPAGGPEQYF
cdr3_nt: TGTGCCAGCAGCCCCGCTGGGGGACCCGAGCAGTACTTC
clone_size: many
v_call: TRBV7-2
d_call: -
j_call: TRBJ2-7

cdr3_aa: CSVDVLPVSGANVLTF
cdr3_nt: TGCAGCGTTGATGTCTTACCGGTCTCTGGGGCCAACGTCCTGACTTTC
clone_size: -
v_call: TRBV29-1
d_call: -
j_call: TRBJ2-6

cdr3_aa: CASSLGGEPENIQYF
cdr3_nt: TGTGCCAGCAGCTTAGGGGGGGAGCCCGAAAACATTCAGTACTTC
clone_size: many
v_call: TRBV7-6
d_call: -
j_call: TRBJ2-4

cdr3_aa: CASSDRQGPTGELFF
cdr3_nt: TGTGCCAGCAGCGACAGACAGGGACCCACCGGGGAGCTGTTTTTT
clone_size: few
v_call: TRBV7-8
d_call: TRBD1
j_call: TRBJ2-2

cdr3_aa: CAWSSGYEQYF
cdr3_nt: TGTGCCTGGAGTTCCGGCTACGAGCAGTACTTC
clone_size: -
v_call: TRBV30
d_call: -
j_call: TRBJ2-7

cdr3_aa: CAWTPQETQYF
cdr3_nt: TGTGCCTGGACCCCTCAAGAGACCCAGTACTTC
clone_size: few
v_call: TRBV30
d_call: -
j_call: TRBJ2-5

cdr3_aa: CASSLIRRGPYEQYF
cdr3_nt: TGTGCCAGCAGCTTAATTCGGCGGGGACCCTACGAGCAGTACTTC
clone_size: many
v_call: TRBV7-2
d_call: -
j_call: TRBJ2-7

cdr3_aa: CASSKTVSNQPQHF
cdr3_nt: TGTGCCAGCAGCAAGACAGTATCCAATCAGCCCCAGCATTTT
clone_size: many
v_call: TRBV7-2
d_call: -
j_call: TRBJ1-5

cdr3_aa: CATSRVSRVIEGGELFF
cdr3_nt: TGTGCCACCAGCAGGGTGTCCAGGGTAATAGAGGGCGGGGAGCTGTTTTTT
clone_size: -
v_call: TRBV15
d_call: -
j_call: TRBJ2-2

cdr3_aa: CASSWTSGGYEQYF
cdr3_nt: TGTGCCAGCAGCTGGACTAGCGGGGGGTACGAGCAGTACTTC
clone_size: many
v_call: TRBV7-2
d_call: TRBD2
j_call: TRBJ2-7

cdr3_aa: CASSFGQYNSPLHF
cdr3_nt: TGTGCCAGCAGTTTCGGACAGTATAATTCACCCCTCCACTTT
clone_size: few
v_call: TRBV12-3/TRBV12-4
d_call: -
j_call: TRBJ1-6

cdr3_aa: CASSRSGTGYNEQFF
cdr3_nt: TGTGCCAGCAGCCGTTCCGGGACAGGGTACAATGAGCAGTTCTTC
clone_size: -
v_call: TRBV7-7
d_call: TRBD1
j_call: TRBJ2-1

cdr3_aa: CASSTGPGNIQYF
cdr3_nt: TGTGCCAGCTCAACAGGGCCTGGAAACATTCAGTACTTC
clone_size: few
v_call: TRBV6-2/TRBV6-3
d_call: -
j_call: TRBJ2-4

cdr3_aa: CASSFYGDTGELFF
cdr3_nt: TGTGCCAGCAGCTTTTACGGGGACACCGGGGAGCTGTTTTTT
clone_size: few
v_call: TRBV11-2
d_call: -
j_call: TRBJ2-2

cdr3_aa: CAISESRGGEQFF
cdr3_nt: TGTGCCATCAGTGAGTCGCGGGGGGGAGAGCAGTTCTTC
clone_size: few
v_call: TRBV10-3
d_call: TRBD2
j_call: TRBJ2-1

cdr3_aa: CASSYSRGPTYEQYF
cdr3_nt: TGTGCCAGCAGTTACTCGCGGGGCCCCACCTACGAGCAGTACTTC
clone_size: few
v_call: TRBV6-5
d_call: -
j_call: TRBJ2-7

cdr3_aa: CASTRDRPYEQYF
cdr3_nt: TGTGCCAGCACCAGAGACAGGCCCTACGAGCAGTACTTC
clone_size: -
v_call: TRBV12-3/TRBV12-4
d_call: -
j_call: TRBJ2-7

cdr3_aa: CASSRDRGDQPQHF
cdr3_nt: TGTGCCAGTAGTCGAGACAGGGGCGATCAGCCCCAGCATTTT
clone_size: many
v_call: TRBV19
d_call: TRBD1
j_call: TRBJ1-5

cdr3_aa: CASSSDVDTQYF
cdr3_nt: TGTGCCAGCAGCTCCGACGTGGATACGCAGTATTTT
clone_size: few
v_call: TRBV7-9
d_call: -
j_call: TRBJ2-3

cdr3_aa: CASSFSGRAETQYF
cdr3_nt: TGTGCCAGCAGCTTCAGCGGGAGGGCAGAGACCCAGTACTTC
clone_size: -
v_call: TRBV5-6
d_call: TRBD2
j_call: TRBJ2-5

cdr3_aa: CSDRTSGNEQFF
cdr3_nt: TGCAGCGACCGGACTAGCGGGAATGAGCAGTTCTTC
clone_size: once
v_call: TRBV29-1
d_call: TRBD2
j_call: TRBJ2-1

cdr3_aa: CVSGGSYNEQFF
cdr3_nt: TGTGTTAGCGGGGGGTCCTACAATGAGCAGTTCTTC
clone_size: few
v_call: TRBV19
d_call: TRBD2
j_call: TRBJ2-1

cdr3_aa: CSAQGLAGETQYF
cdr3_nt: TGCAGTGCCCAGGGGCTAGCGGGAGAGACCCAGTACTTC
clone_size: few
v_call: TRBV20-1
d_call: TRBD2
j_call: TRBJ2-5

cdr3_aa: CASSPQGVGTEAFF
cdr3_nt: TGTGCCAGCAGTCCTCAGGGGGTTGGGACTGAAGCTTTCTTT
clone_size: many
v_call: TRBV28
d_call: TRBD1
j_call: TRBJ1-1

cdr3_aa: CASSLASNGNQPQHF
cdr3_nt: TGTGCCAGCAGCTTAGCATCAAACGGCAATCAGCCCCAGCATTTT
clone_size: many
v_call: TRBV7-2
d_call: -
j_call: TRBJ1-5

cdr3_aa: CASSLAGGPGVTYNEQFF
cdr3_nt: TGTGCCAGCAGTTTAGCGGGAGGCCCAGGTGTGACTTACAATGAGCAGTTCTTC
clone_size: -
v_call: TRBV11-2
d_call: TRBD2
j_call: TRBJ2-1

cdr3_aa: CASSVGTSGIHEQYF
cdr3_nt: TGTGCCAGCAGCGTAGGGACTAGCGGGATTCACGAGCAGTACTTC
clone_size: many
v_call: TRBV7-2
d_call: TRBD2
j_call: TRBJ2-7

cdr3_aa: CSAFPGQVTYEQYF
cdr3_nt: TGCAGTGCTTTCCCGGGACAGGTCACCTACGAGCAGTACTTC
clone_size: -
v_call: TRBV20-1
d_call: TRBD1
j_call: TRBJ2-7

cdr3_aa: CATSRGDRTYEQYF
cdr3_nt: TGTGCCACCAGCAGAGGGGACAGGACCTACGAGCAGTACTTC
clone_size: -
v_call: TRBV15
d_call: TRBD1
j_call: TRBJ2-7

cdr3_aa: CASSWTSGRSMGNEQFF
cdr3_nt: TGTGCCAGCAGCTGGACTAGCGGGAGGTCCATGGGCAATGAGCAGTTCTTC
clone_size: few
v_call: TRBV11-2
d_call: TRBD2
j_call: TRBJ2-1

cdr3_aa: CAISEIAGAGNEQFF
cdr3_nt: TGTGCCATCAGTGAGATAGCGGGAGCCGGGAATGAGCAGTTCTTC
clone_size: -
v_call: TRBV10-3
d_call: TRBD2
j_call: TRBJ2-1

cdr3_aa: CATSDLQTEWSETQYF
cdr3_nt: TGTGCCACCAGTGATTTGCAGACAGAGTGGTCAGAGACCCAGTACTTC
clone_size: many
v_call: TRBV24-1
d_call: -
j_call: TRBJ2-5

cdr3_aa: CASSQDLWGQGTDTQYF
cdr3_nt: TGTGCCAGCAGCCAAGATCTGTGGGGGCAGGGCACAGATACGCAGTATTTT
clone_size: few
v_call: TRBV14
d_call: -
j_call: TRBJ2-3

cdr3_aa: CASSPSGPGGTYEQYF
cdr3_nt: TGTGCCAGCTCCCCCAGTGGCCCAGGCGGTACCTACGAGCAGTACTTC
clone_size: -
v_call: TRBV28
d_call: -
j_call: TRBJ2-7

cdr3_aa: CSARSQGSSYEQYF
cdr3_nt: TGCAGTGCTAGATCCCAGGGGAGCTCCTACGAGCAGTACTTC
clone_size: -
v_call: TRBV20-1
d_call: -
j_call: TRBJ2-7

cdr3_aa: CASSLAGGRLYTGELFF
cdr3_nt: TGTGCCAGCAGCTTAGCGGGTGGGAGACTGTACACCGGGGAGCTGTTTTTT
clone_size: many
v_call: TRBV7-2
d_call: -
j_call: TRBJ2-2

cdr3_aa: CASSPGTYRGELFF
cdr3_nt: TGTGCCAGCAGTCCGGGGACGTACAGAGGGGAGCTGTTTTTT
clone_size: many
v_call: TRBV12-3/TRBV12-4
d_call: -
j_call: TRBJ2-2